The clone carrying this T cell receptor beta chain came up many times. Its antigen is unknown. TCRdb re-called the 5' RACE reads through MiXCR, storing one row per CDR3 protein. This table holds 120,000 or so distinct CDR3 sequences, roughly an eighth found once. The record originates from a study of CD8 T cells in ankylosing spondylitis. Broader study findings: The disease-linked clones had a CD8+ phenotype and low blood frequencies. Clones linked to disease were reported to show significant enrichment in matched ankylosing spondylitis synovial fluid. Earlier work had already found some motif variants in reactive arthritis synovial fluid and blood. Seemingly characteristic of ankylosing spondylitis blood was a TCR beta motif consisting of about 8 highly homologous variants.

This sequence originates from a female donor with ankylosing spondylitis or in good health (not recorded which). The sequencing input was blood, either unsorted or a sorted T cell fraction (not recorded which).

CDR3 region: CASRTGQGNTEAFF. CDR3 DNA: TGCGCCAGCAGAACGGGACAGGGGAACACTGAAGCTTTCTTT. The V gene is TRBV5-1, the J gene TRBJ1-1; 9 bases line up with TRBD1. V was pared by 5 bases and J by 1 base, with 3 bases of the junction left unmatched. This CDR3 has 14 amino acids. Germline V gives CDR1 SGHRS, CDR2 YFSETQ.